Presented here are 23 T cell receptor beta chains from one specimen sequenced in a study of cytomegalovirus exposure and HLA in healthy donors. PCR was performed using 60 Vbeta and 13 Jbeta primers. Clones were read by immunoSEQ multiplex PCR, and TCRdb kept only the in-frame ones, dropping some. The sample contains about 100,000 clones, approximately 73% of which appear only once. What was sequenced was PBMCs. The receptors here all came from a woman between 50 and 59 years old in good health and CMV-seropositive.

The V and J genes are TRBV5-6 and TRBJ1-2, with D perhaps matching TRBD1 (5 bases). Trimming cost V 2 bases and J 6 bases, with 8 bases left between them. The CDR3 is made up of 12 amino acids. Germline CDR1 and CDR2: SGHDT and YYEEEE. The CDR3 loop is CASSLRGDGYTF. CDR3 nucleotides: TGTGCCAGCAGCTTAAGGGGTGATGGCTACACCTTC.

The chain couples TRBV6-5 to TRBJ2-1; D is possibly TRBD2 (5 bases). CDR3 length: 14 residues. Per germline, CDR1 MNHEY and CDR2 SVGAGI. V was clipped by 4 bases and J by 9 bases, with 16 bases between them. The CDR3 loop reads CASSSTLSRGEQFF. For the CDR3, the DNA is TGTGCCAGCAGTTCCACCCTGAGTCGGGGTGAGCAGTTCTTC.

This chain joins TRBV5-4 and TRBJ2-1; maybe TRBD2 (6 bases). The germline gives CDR1 SGHNT, CDR2 YYREEE (reference sequence). Trimming took 1 base from V and 4 from J, leaving 12 bases between them. CDR3 length: 15 residues. The CDR3 DNA sequence: TGTGCCAGCAGCTTGTTTGCGGGACCTTACAATGAGCAGTTCTTC. Translated, it gives CASSLFAGPYNEQFF.

This CDR3 reads CASSVALAGNQETQYF. In DNA form, the CDR3 reads TGTGCCAGCAGCGTAGCTCTAGCGGGGAACCAAGAGACCCAGTACTTC. The chain employs TRBV9 and TRBJ2-5; 9 bases fit TRBD2. CDR1 SGDLS and CDR2 YYNGEE come from the germline V gene. J lost 0 bases, V lost 0 bases, and 3 bases had no gene match. This CDR3 spans 16 amino acids.

The chain combines TRBV7-8 with TRBJ1-5; maybe TRBD1 (5 bases). The germline V gene has CDR1 SGHVS and CDR2 FQNEAQ. Between the trimmed V and J ends, which lost 1 base and 4 bases, there was a span of 8 bases. This CDR3 comprises 14 residues. CDR3 amino acids: CASSLGGGNQPQHF. The CDR3 DNA is TGTGCCAGCAGCTTAGGGGGCGGTAATCAGCCCCAGCATTTT.

The J gene is TRBJ2-7, the V gene TRBV27; D is uncertain. Trimming took off 0 bases at V and 6 bases at J, with 9 bases between the two ends. The CDR3 consists of 13 residues. Germline CDR1 MNHEY, CDR2 SMNVEV (reference sequence). CDR3 DNA sequence: TGTGCCAGCAGTTTATCGAGAGGCCGCGAGCAGTACTTC. Translated: CASSLSRGREQYF.

This clone was detected once. The V gene is TRBV2, the J gene TRBJ1-2, with TRBD1 identical over 7 bases. Per germline, CDR1 SNHLY and CDR2 FYNNEI. This CDR3 has 15 residues. The V segment lost 4 bases and the J segment 0 bases; nucleotides outside the gene matches: 5. This CDR3 reads CASSGGTATNYGYTF. The DNA of the CDR3 is TGTGCCAGCAGTGGCGGGACAGCTACTAACTATGGCTACACCTTC.

In its sample, this clone was seen a few times. The chain links TRBV7-9 to TRBJ1-1; TRBD1 matches at 7 bases. There are 15 residues in the CDR3. The germline V gene encodes CDR1 SEHNR and CDR2 FQNEAQ (reference sequence). The ends lost 4 bases at V and 4 bases at J; junction bases unmatched: 9. The CDR3 nucleotides read TGTGCCAGCAGCTACCGGGGGTCAGGGGGCACTGAAGCTTTCTTT. It encodes CASSYRGSGGTEAFF.

V usage is TRBV2 and J usage is TRBJ2-1; D perhaps matches TRBD2 (6 bases). Deletions cut 4 bases from V and 5 bases from J, with 18 bases between. Germline loops: CDR1 SNHLY, CDR2 FYNNEI. The CDR3 spans 16 residues. The CDR3 reads CASSGPDSGLHNEQFF. CDR3 nucleotide sequence: TGTGCCAGCAGTGGTCCCGACTCGGGACTCCACAATGAGCAGTTCTTC.

The rearrangement joins TRBV27 to TRBJ1-5, with D unresolved. Per the germline V gene, CDR1 is MNHEY and CDR2 is SMNVEV (reference sequence). The CDR3 has 15 residues. Trimming took 3 bases from V and 6 from J, leaving 15 bases between them. The CDR3, as DNA: TGTGCCAGCAGTTTTTCCCCCTTCTCCGGTCAGCCCCAGCATTTT. Its protein product is CASSFSPFSGQPQHF.

The chain combines TRBV6-1 with TRBJ2-4; 10 nucleotides agree with TRBD2. Germline CDR1 and CDR2: MNHNS and SASEGT. The trim removed 4 bases at V and 0 bases at J, leaving 3 bases unmatched. This CDR3 is 16 amino acids long. In DNA, the CDR3 is TGTGCCAGCAGTGGCAGACTAGCGGGAGCCAAAAACATTCAGTACTTC. Translation gives CASSGRLAGAKNIQYF.

As DNA, the CDR3 is TGCAGCGTTGATAGGGGGGGGGTACACGGCAGGATCGATAGCAATCAGCCCCAGCATTTT. It specifies CSVDRGGVHGRIDSNQPQHF. The V call is TRBV29-1, the J call TRBJ1-5; a weak D match, TRBD1 (6 bases). V lost 3 bases to trimming and J lost 0 bases, with 27 bases between them. Germline lookup yields CDR1 SQVTM and CDR2 ANQGSEA. The CDR3 runs 20 residues. Full variable domain (rest looked up from reference TRBV29-1 and TRBJ1-5): SAVISQKPSRDICQRGTSLTIQCQVDSQVTMMFWYRQQPGQSLTLIATANQGSEATYESGFVIDKFPISRPNLTFSTLTVSNMSPEDSSIYLCSVDRGGVHGRIDSNQPQHFGDGTRLSIL.

This clone was seen a few times. The gene calls are TRBV7-6 and TRBJ2-5; D may be TRBD1 (6 bases). V was clipped by 1 base and J by 5 bases, with 8 bases between them. The CDR3 sequence is 13 residues long. Germline lookup yields CDR1 SGHVS and CDR2 FNYEAQ. The CDR3 region has the DNA TGTGCCAGCAGCTTAGACAGGGATGAGACCCAGTACTTC. It specifies CASSLDRDETQYF.

DNA of the CDR3: TGCGCCAGCAGCCAAGAGGGCAGGGGAACTCCGAACACTGAAGCTTTCTTT. Its translation: CASSQEGRGTPNTEAFF. The gene calls are TRBV4-1 and TRBJ1-1; D might be TRBD1 (6 bases). V was trimmed by 0 bases and J by 1 base, leaving 15 bases between them. The CDR3 length is 17 residues. CDR1 is MGHRA, CDR2 YSYEKL, per germline.

V is TRBV5-1 and J is TRBJ2-1, with TRBD2 identical over 10 bases. V lost 4 bases and J lost 3; bases outside the gene matches: 10. This CDR3 has 17 residues. Germline values: CDR1 SGHRS, CDR2 YFSETQ. The CDR3 nucleotides read TGCGCCAGCAGCGCCCTCCCTAGCGGGAGAATCTACAATGAGCAGTTCTTC. Encoded protein: CASSALPSGRIYNEQFF.

The chain combines TRBV27 with TRBJ2-7; TRBD1 is a possible D gene (5 bases). V was pared by 6 bases and J by 3 bases, with 12 bases between. Per germline, CDR1 MNHEY and CDR2 SMNVEV (reference sequence). The CDR3 loop spans 13 amino acids. CDR3 region: CASRGQGYYEQYF. The CDR3 region has the DNA TGTGCCAGCAGAGGGCAGGGCTACTACGAGCAGTACTTC.

The gene calls are TRBV10-2 and TRBJ2-5; the match to TRBD1 covers 9 bases. The J call may be in error: the DNA end matches TRBJ2-7 better. This CDR3 spans 14 amino acids. From germline, CDR1 is WSHSY and CDR2 SAAADI. The CDR3 protein is CASTPGTGHSEQYF. The CDR3 nucleotides read TGCGCCAGCACACCCGGGACAGGGCACTCCGAGCAGTACTTC.

The chain has TRBV27 and TRBJ1-1; possibly TRBD1 for D (6 bases). The CDR3 runs to 13 residues. CDR1 is MNHEY, CDR2 SMNVEV, per germline (reference sequence). Between the trimmed V and J ends, which lost 1 base and 6 bases, there was a span of 9 bases. This chain's CDR3 is CASSLWGQSEAFF. Here the CDR3 DNA reads TGTGCCAGCAGTTTATGGGGGCAGTCTGAAGCTTTCTTT.

The chain employs TRBV2 and TRBJ2-6; D possibly corresponds to TRBD2 (6 bases). Germline CDR1 is SNHLY and CDR2 is FYNNEI. The CDR3 sequence is 18 residues long. V shed 4 bases and J shed 0 bases, with 16 bases lying between them. CDR3 in amino acids: CASSVGGTLSSGANVLTF. CDR3 DNA: TGTGCCAGCAGTGTTGGCGGGACTCTCAGCTCTGGGGCCAACGTCCTGACTTTC.

This chain joins TRBV11-1 and TRBJ2-7; 10 bases align to TRBD1. This CDR3 has 16 amino acids. The trim removed 5 bases at V and 1 base at J, leaving 8 bases unmatched. Per germline, CDR1 SGHAT and CDR2 FQDESV (reference sequence). The DNA of the CDR3 is TGTGCCAGCAGCCAATCCGGACAGGGGGGGTCCTACGAGCAGTACTTC. Protein sequence: CASSQSGQGGSYEQYF. Together with reference TRBV11-1 and TRBJ2-7, the CDR3 gives the full variable domain: EAEVAQSPRYKITEKSQAVAFWCDPISGHATLYWYRQILGQGPELLVQFQDESVVDDSQLPKDRFSAERLKGVDSTLKIQPAELGDSAMYLCASSQSGQGGSYEQYFGPGTRLTVT.

V gene TRBV6-6 combines with J gene TRBJ2-3, with a weak D call TRBD1 (6 bases). CDR1 and CDR2 from the germline V gene are MNHNY and SVGAGI (reference sequence). The V end was cut by 6 bases, the J end by 1 base, with 11 bases between. The CDR3 is 14 amino acids. As DNA, the CDR3 is TGTGCCAGCAGGCGTCGACAGGGCACAGATACGCAGTATTTT. This translates into CASRRRQGTDTQYF.

In this sample, this clone turned up a few times. This chain connects TRBV7-9 to TRBJ2-7, with TRBD1 as a possible D gene (5 bases). This CDR3 has 13 amino acids. V shed 3 bases and J shed 2 bases, with 8 bases lying between them. Germline V gene sequence: CDR1 SEHNR, CDR2 FQNEAQ (reference sequence). For the CDR3, the DNA is TGTGCCAGCAGCTTTGACAGCCCCTACGAGCAGTACTTC. Its translation: CASSFDSPYEQYF.

The gene calls are TRBV2 and TRBJ2-2; no clear D gene. The CDR3 sequence is 14 residues long. Trimming left V 2 bases short and J 7 bases short, with 11 bases between. CDR1 SNHLY and CDR2 FYNNEI come from the germline V gene. This CDR3 reads CASSEFGGGGELFF. The DNA for the CDR3 is TGTGCCAGCAGTGAATTTGGCGGTGGCGGGGAGCTGTTTTTT.